The sequence of this T cell receptor beta chain was determined in a study of blood T cell repertoires in COVID-19. Across the study: Collection of acute and convalescent COVID-19 samples took place in the United States, Italy and Spain. PBMCs, B-cell-depleted T cells, or T cells were the source of the cDNA or gDNA that made up the material.

Profiling relied on immunoSEQ multiplex PCR, and the TCRdb table lists in-frame clones only, not all of them. The repertoire includes around 13,000 clones, roughly two thirds of them detected once, and about 33% sits in the top ten. The CDR3 has 14 residues. The trim removed 8 bases at V and 2 bases at J, leaving 6 bases unmatched. Looked up from germline, CDR1 is SGHTA and CDR2 is FQGNSA. The chain links TRBV7-2 to TRBJ2-1, with TRBD1 matching over 7 bases. Sequenced material: peripheral blood. The sequence derives from a human donor in a cohort sampled during active COVID-19. The CDR3 bases are TGTGCCAGCCGACCGACAGGGACCTACAATGAGCAGTTCTTC. Translated, it gives CASRPTGTYNEQFF.